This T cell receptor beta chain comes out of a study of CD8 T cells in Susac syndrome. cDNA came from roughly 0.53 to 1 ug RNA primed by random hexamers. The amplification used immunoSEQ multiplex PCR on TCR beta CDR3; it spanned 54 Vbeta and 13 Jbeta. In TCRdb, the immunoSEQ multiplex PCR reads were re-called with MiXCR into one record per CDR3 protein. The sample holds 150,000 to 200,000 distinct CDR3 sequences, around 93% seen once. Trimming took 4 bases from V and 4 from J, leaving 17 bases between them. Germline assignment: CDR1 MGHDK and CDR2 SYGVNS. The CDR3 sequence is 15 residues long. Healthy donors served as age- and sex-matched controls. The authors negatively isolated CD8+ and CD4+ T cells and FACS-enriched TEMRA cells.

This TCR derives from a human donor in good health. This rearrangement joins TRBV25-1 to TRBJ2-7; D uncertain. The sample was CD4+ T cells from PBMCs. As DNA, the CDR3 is TGTGCCAGCAGTGCACCTCCAAGGGCCAATTACGAGCAGTACTTC. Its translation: CASSAPPRANYEQYF.